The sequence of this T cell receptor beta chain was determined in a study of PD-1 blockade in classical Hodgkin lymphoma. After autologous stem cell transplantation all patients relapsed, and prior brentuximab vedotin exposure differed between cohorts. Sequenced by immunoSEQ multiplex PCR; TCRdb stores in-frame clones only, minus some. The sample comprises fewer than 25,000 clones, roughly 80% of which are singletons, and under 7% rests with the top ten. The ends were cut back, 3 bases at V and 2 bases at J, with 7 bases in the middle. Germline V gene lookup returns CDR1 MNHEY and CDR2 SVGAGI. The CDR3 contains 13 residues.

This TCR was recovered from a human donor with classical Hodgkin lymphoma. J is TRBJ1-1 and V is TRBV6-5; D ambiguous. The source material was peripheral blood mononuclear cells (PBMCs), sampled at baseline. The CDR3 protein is CASSYLVNTEAFF. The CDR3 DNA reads TGTGCCAGCAGTTATCTCGTCAACACTGAAGCTTTCTTT.